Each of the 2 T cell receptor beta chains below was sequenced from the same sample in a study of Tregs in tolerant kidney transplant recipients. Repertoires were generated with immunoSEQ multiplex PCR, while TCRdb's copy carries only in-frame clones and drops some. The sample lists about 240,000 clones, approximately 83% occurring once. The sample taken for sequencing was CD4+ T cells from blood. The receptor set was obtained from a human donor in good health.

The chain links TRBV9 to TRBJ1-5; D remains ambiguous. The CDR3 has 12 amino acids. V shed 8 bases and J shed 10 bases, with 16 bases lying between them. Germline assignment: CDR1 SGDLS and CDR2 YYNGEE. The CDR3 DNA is TGTGCCAGTTCCGCGGGAACCCAACCCCAGCATTTT. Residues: CASSAGTQPQHF. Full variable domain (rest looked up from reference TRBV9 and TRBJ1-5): DSGVTQTPKHLITATGQRVTLRCSPRSGDLSVYWYQQSLDQGLQFLIQYYNGEERAKGNILERFSAQQFPDLHSELNLSSLELGDSALYFCASSAGTQPQHFGDGTRLSIL.

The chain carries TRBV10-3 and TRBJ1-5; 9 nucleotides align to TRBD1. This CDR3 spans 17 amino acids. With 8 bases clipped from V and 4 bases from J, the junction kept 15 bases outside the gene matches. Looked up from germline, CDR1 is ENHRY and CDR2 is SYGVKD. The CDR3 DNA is TGTGCCATCGCGCCAGGGACAGGGAAAACACGGAATCAGCCCCAGCATTTT. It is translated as CAIAPGTGKTRNQPQHF.